Below, 31 T cell receptor beta chains from the same sample are listed, as sequenced in a study of radiotherapy plus CTLA-4 blockade in lung cancer. The data were produced by immunoSEQ multiplex PCR, yet TCRdb's version contains in-frame clones alone and is incomplete. The sample lists just over 60,000 clones; around three quarters were seen once. This specimen was peripheral blood, taken from a patient treated with radiotherapy plus ipilimumab. Every receptor here comes from a human donor with non-small cell lung cancer who had a complete response to radiotherapy plus ipilimumab.

The V and J genes are TRBV29-1 and TRBJ1-2; TRBD1 is a possible D gene (5 bases). The CDR3 totals 13 residues. Trimming took 5 bases from V and 4 from J, leaving 14 bases between them. The V gene's germline CDR1 is SQVTM and CDR2 ANQGSEA. The CDR3 reads CSVPGLGAYGYTF. Here the CDR3 DNA reads TGCAGCGTTCCGGGACTCGGGGCCTATGGCTACACCTTC. The full variable domain, rest sourced from reference TRBV29-1 and TRBJ1-2, is SAVISQKPSRDICQRGTSLTIQCQVDSQVTMMFWYRQQPGQSLTLIATANQGSEATYESGFVIDKFPISRPNLTFSTLTVSNMSPEDSSIYLCSVPGLGAYGYTFGSGTRLTVV.

The chain uses TRBV2 and TRBJ1-5; D uncertain. Germline V lookup: CDR1 SNHLY, CDR2 FYNNEI. V lost 10 bases and J lost 7, with 17 bases in between. The CDR3 loop spans 13 amino acids. The DNA for the CDR3 is TGTGCCACCGGTAAGGGTGTAGGGCAGCCCCAGCATTTT. Residues: CATGKGVGQPQHF. The whole variable domain, remainder taken from reference TRBV2 and TRBJ1-5, is EPEVTQTPSHQVTQMGQEVILRCVPISNHLYFYWYRQILGQKVEFLVSFYNNEISEKSEIFDDQFSVERPDGSNFTLKIRSTKLEDSAMYFCATGKGVGQPQHFGDGTRLSIL.

The chain joins TRBV11-2 to TRBJ1-2; 7 bases map to TRBD1. The germline gives CDR1 SGHAT, CDR2 FQNNGV. CDR3 length equals 17 residues. The V segment lost 2 bases and the J segment 0 bases; nucleotides outside the gene matches: 9. For the CDR3, the DNA is TGTGCCAGCAGCTTACCTCGGACAGGCACAGCTAACTATGGCTACACCTTC. This translates into CASSLPRTGTANYGYTF.

The chain recombines TRBV6-6 with TRBJ1-2; tentative D call: TRBD1 (5 bases). Trimming took off 0 bases at V and 5 bases at J, with 13 bases between the two ends. CDR1 MNHNY and CDR2 SVGAGI come from the germline V gene (reference sequence). This CDR3 is built from 15 residues. The DNA for the CDR3 is TGTGCCAGCAGTTACTCATCGGACACTTATTATGGCTACACCTTC. This codes for CASSYSSDTYYGYTF.

V usage is TRBV19 and J usage is TRBJ2-5; 9 bases align to TRBD1. This CDR3 is 14 amino acids long. J lost 4 bases, V lost 6 bases, and 6 bases had no gene match. CDR1 is LNHDA and CDR2 is SQIVND in the germline V gene (reference sequence). The DNA of the CDR3 is TGTGCCAGTAGGGGACAGGGATCGTCAGAGACCCAGTACTTC. Protein: CASRGQGSSETQYF.

The count of this clone is one. V gene TRBV2 combines with J gene TRBJ2-2; perhaps D is TRBD1 or TRBD2 (6 bases each). This CDR3 spans 13 amino acids. Germline loops: CDR1 SNHLY, CDR2 FYNNEI. V gave up 4 bases and J gave up 7 bases, with 10 bases separating them. In DNA form, the CDR3 reads TGTGCCAGCAGTGGGGGGGCCGGCGGGGAGCTGTTTTTT. Its protein is CASSGGAGGELFF.

The gene calls are TRBV6-5 and TRBJ2-5; D is uncertain. CDR1 and CDR2 from the germline V gene are MNHEY and SVGAGI. V lost 0 bases and J 0 bases, leaving 11 bases between the germline ends. This CDR3 has 16 residues. The CDR3 spells CASSYSAGGYQETQYF. As DNA, the CDR3 is TGTGCCAGCAGTTACTCGGCTGGCGGTTACCAAGAGACCCAGTACTTC.

This clone was detected a few times. The chain recombines TRBV7-2 with TRBJ1-1; D unclear. CDR1 and CDR2 from the germline V gene are SGHTA and FQGNSA. The ends were cut back, 7 bases at V and 7 bases at J, with 16 bases in the middle. The CDR3 runs 13 residues. The CDR3 loop is CASTPIRGGEAFF. In nucleotides, the CDR3 is TGTGCCAGCACCCCCATCCGGGGAGGTGAAGCTTTCTTT.

CDR3 amino acids: CASRPRRQENLNSPLHF. DNA of the CDR3: TGTGCCAGCAGACCCCGACGACAGGAGAATCTAAATTCACCCCTCCACTTT. The rearrangement uses TRBV13 and TRBJ1-6; maybe TRBD1 (6 bases). Trimming shortened V by 6 bases and J by 7 bases, and 22 bases separated the two germline ends. Germline V lookup: CDR1 PRHDT, CDR2 FYEKMQ (reference sequence). The CDR3 length is 17 residues.

The V gene is TRBV18, the J gene TRBJ1-2; 8 bases align to TRBD1. This CDR3 has 14 residues. The germline V gene has CDR1 KGHSH and CDR2 LQKENI. V trimming: 2 bases; J trimming: 5 bases; junction bases outside the gene matches: 4. CDR3 amino acids: CASSPDRGWYGYTF. DNA for the CDR3: TGTGCCAGCTCACCAGACAGGGGATGGTATGGCTACACCTTC.

Only one count was recorded for this clone. The chain couples TRBV4-1 to TRBJ2-3, with D possibly matching TRBD2 (5 bases). Trimming stripped 4 bases from V and 10 bases from J, with 15 bases between. The CDR3 extends over 13 amino acids. Germline CDR1 MGHRA, CDR2 YSYEKL. For the CDR3, the DNA is TGCGCCAGCAGCCTGAGTGCGGGTGCGGCGCAGTATTTT. Residues: CASSLSAGAAQYF.

The chain has TRBV6-5 and TRBJ2-7; TRBD1 is a possible D gene (5 bases). The V end was cut by 8 bases, the J end by 2 bases, with 13 bases between. Germline loops: CDR1 MNHEY, CDR2 SVGAGI. This CDR3 has 13 amino acids. This CDR3 is CASSVQAPYEQYF. CDR3 DNA: TGTGCCAGCTCCGTACAGGCCCCCTACGAGCAGTACTTC.

The chain combines TRBV7-9 with TRBJ2-7; D could derive from TRBD1 or TRBD2 (7 bases each). V lost 1 base to trimming and J lost 3 bases, with 16 bases between them. The CDR3 covers 16 residues. Germline CDR1 is SEHNR and CDR2 is FQNEAQ (reference sequence). The CDR3 DNA reads as TGTGCCAGCAGCTTAGGTTTTACAGGGGAGGGCTACGAGCAGTACTTC. It codes for CASSLGFTGEGYEQYF.

The rearrangement joins TRBV19 to TRBJ1-5, with 7 bases identical to TRBD1. Germline CDR1 and CDR2: LNHDA and SQIVND (reference sequence). V was pared by 1 base and J by 6 bases, with 6 bases of the junction left unmatched. The CDR3 contains 15 residues. The CDR3, as DNA: TGTGCCAGTAGTATAGTTACAGGGGTTGCTCAGCCCCAGCATTTT. Translation: CASSIVTGVAQPQHF.

The chain joins TRBV7-8 to TRBJ2-1, with 12 bases that match TRBD2. V trimming: 3 bases; J trimming: 4 bases; junction bases outside the gene matches: 1. This CDR3 spans 15 amino acids. Germline V lookup: CDR1 SGHVS, CDR2 FQNEAQ. CDR3: CASSFGLAGYNEQFF. CDR3 DNA: TGTGCCAGCAGCTTCGGACTAGCGGGATACAATGAGCAGTTCTTC. The whole variable domain, remainder taken from reference TRBV7-8 and TRBJ2-1, is GAGVSQSPRYKVAKRGQDVALRCDPISGHVSLFWYQQALGQGPEFLTYFQNEAQLDKSGLPSDRFFAERPEGSVSTLKIQRTQQEDSAVYLCASSFGLAGYNEQFFGPGTRLTVL.

This clone was recorded once. The chain couples TRBV5-6 to TRBJ1-1; D unresolved. The CDR3 is made up of 16 amino acids. Trimming took 6 bases from V and 4 from J, leaving 22 bases between them. Germline loops: CDR1 SGHDT, CDR2 YYEEEE. CDR3 bases: TGTGCCAGCACCATGCGGCAGGCTGCCCATGTCACTGAAGCTTTCTTT. This codes for CASTMRQAAHVTEAFF.

This clone is a singleton in its sample. The rearrangement joins TRBV5-1 to TRBJ1-1; 9 nucleotides line up with TRBD1. This CDR3 comprises 16 residues. The trim removed 3 bases at V and 4 bases at J, leaving 10 bases unmatched. Looked up from germline, CDR1 is SGHRS and CDR2 is YFSETQ. The CDR3 nucleotides are TGCGCCAGCAGCTCGATTTCGGGACAGGGTTCCACTGAAGCTTTCTTT. Translation: CASSSISGQGSTEAFF. Using reference TRBV5-1 and TRBJ1-1 for the parts outside the CDR3, the full variable domain is KAGVTQTPRYLIKTRGQQVTLSCSPISGHRSVSWYQQTPGQGLQFLFEYFSETQRNKGNFPGRFSGRQFSNSRSEMNVSTLELGDSALYLCASSSISGQGSTEAFFGQGTRLTVV.

Only a few counts were recorded for this clone. The CDR3 loop reads CASSHRGSNQPQHF. The DNA of the CDR3 is TGTGCCAGCAGCCATAGGGGAAGCAATCAGCCCCAGCATTTT. V is TRBV14 and J is TRBJ1-5; D is possibly TRBD1 (5 bases). The length of the CDR3 is 14 residues. Germline values: CDR1 SGHDN, CDR2 FVKESK. V gave up 3 bases and J gave up 1 base, with 7 bases separating them.

The DNA for the CDR3 is TGTGCCAGCAGCGAGACAGGCTATAATTCACCCCTCCACTTT. Its translation is CASSETGYNSPLHF. The chain carries TRBV25-1 and TRBJ1-6, with a possible D match to TRBD1 (6 bases). This CDR3 is built from 14 residues. Germline CDR1 and CDR2: MGHDK and SYGVNS. V was shortened by 6 bases and J by 3 bases, with 9 bases between the two germline ends.

The V and J genes are TRBV27 and TRBJ2-1, with 10 bases that match TRBD2. Germline assignment: CDR1 MNHEY and CDR2 SMNVEV (reference sequence). V gave up 6 bases and J gave up 5 bases; unmatched junction bases: 4. This CDR3 spans 14 amino acids. The CDR3 spells CASRTSGNDNEQFF. The DNA of the CDR3 is TGTGCCAGCAGAACTAGCGGGAACGACAATGAGCAGTTCTTC.

The gene calls are TRBV19 and TRBJ2-1; no definite D call. CDR1 is LNHDA, CDR2 SQIVND, per germline (reference sequence). V was trimmed by 8 bases and J by 1 base, leaving 15 bases between them. The CDR3 totals 15 residues. DNA for the CDR3: TGTGCCAGTTCCCCCGAGTCGGCGTCCTACAATGAGCAGTTCTTC. Translation: CASSPESASYNEQFF.

This clone was counted a single time. The chain carries TRBV30 and TRBJ1-6; D is ambiguous. This CDR3 region has 14 residues. Trimming cost V 2 bases and J 6 bases, with 11 bases left between them. Germline CDR1 is GTSNPN and CDR2 is SVGIG (reference sequence). The CDR3 sequence is CAWSPRRFNSPLHF. The CDR3 DNA follows: TGTGCCTGGAGTCCGCGCAGGTTTAATTCACCCCTCCACTTT.

V usage is TRBV5-1 and J usage is TRBJ1-4; no firm D call. Germline V CDR1 and CDR2: SGHRS, YFSETQ. V dropped 0 bases and J dropped 3 bases, with 3 bases sitting between them. There are 13 residues in the CDR3. The CDR3 DNA follows: TGCGCCAGCAGCTTGGGTTCTAATGAAAAACTGTTTTTT. Translated, it gives CASSLGSNEKLFF.

The chain uses TRBV4-3 and TRBJ1-1; 10 nucleotides match TRBD1. The CDR3 length is 15 residues. CDR1 LGHNA and CDR2 YSLEER come from the germline V gene. V shed 0 bases and J 5 bases; nucleotides not matched to a gene: 3. CDR3 in DNA: TGCGCCAGCAGCCAAGAGACAGGGGGCGGGACTGAAGCTTTCTTT. This gives the protein CASSQETGGGTEAFF.

The chain carries TRBV10-3 and TRBJ2-2; D remains ambiguous. The CDR3 runs 14 residues. Trimming pared 2 bases from V and 5 bases from J, leaving 9 bases between. CDR1 and CDR2 from the germline V gene are ENHRY and SYGVKD. CDR3 bases: TGTGCCATCAGTGAGACTACCGTAACCGGGGAGCTGTTTTTT. It specifies CAISETTVTGELFF.

Here the CDR3 DNA reads TGTGCCATCAGGACAAGTACTAGAAGCTACACCTTC. It yields the protein CAIRTSTRSYTF. The chain combines TRBV10-3 with TRBJ1-2; D is ambiguous. Germline V gene sequence: CDR1 ENHRY, CDR2 SYGVKD. V shed 6 bases and J shed 9 bases, with 14 bases lying between them. CDR3 length: 12 residues.

The rearrangement joins TRBV7-2 to TRBJ2-1, with 10 bases matching TRBD2. V shed 1 base, J shed 7 bases, and the junction held 16 bases outside the gene matches. The CDR3 contains 19 residues. The germline V gene encodes CDR1 SGHTA and CDR2 FQGNSA. CDR3 sequence (DNA): TGTGCCAGCAGCTTAGTGAGCGGGAGGGCCCGCTCCCGACGAAATGAGCAGTTCTTC. Translated, it gives CASSLVSGRARSRRNEQFF.

This clone was seen a single time. The V and J genes are TRBV29-1 and TRBJ1-2, with D possibly TRBD1 on 6 matching bases. Germline CDR1 and CDR2: SQVTM and ANQGSEA. There are 15 residues in the CDR3. Trimming took off 7 bases at V and 4 bases at J, with 22 bases between the two ends. The chain's CDR3 is CSAIPQVGAGYGYTF. The CDR3 DNA sequence: TGCAGCGCTATACCCCAGGTGGGGGCGGGCTATGGCTACACCTTC. Supplemented by reference TRBV29-1 and TRBJ1-2, the full variable domain reads SAVISQKPSRDICQRGTSLTIQCQVDSQVTMMFWYRQQPGQSLTLIATANQGSEATYESGFVIDKFPISRPNLTFSTLTVSNMSPEDSSIYLCSAIPQVGAGYGYTFGSGTRLTVV.

V and J are TRBV28 and TRBJ2-7, with 12 nucleotides matching TRBD2. The CDR3 contains 16 residues. Trimming at V came to 5 bases and at J to 4 bases, leaving 9 bases not matched to a gene. CDR1 and CDR2 from the germline V gene are MDHEN and SYDVKM. CDR3 nucleotides: TGTGCCAGCAGTCCCCCGGGCCTAGCGGGAGGGTACGAGCAGTACGTC. This gives the protein CASSPPGLAGGYEQYV.

The chain employs TRBV7-2 and TRBJ1-1, with TRBD1 matching 8 bases. The length of the CDR3 is 16 residues. Per germline, CDR1 SGHTA and CDR2 FQGNSA. After removal of 5 bases from V and 1 base from J, the junction contained 9 bases not matched to a gene. The CDR3 DNA reads as TGTGCCAGCAGCAAGTACCGGGACAGGTGGAACACTGAAGCTTTCTTT. This codes for CASSKYRDRWNTEAFF.

V and J are TRBV5-4 and TRBJ2-5, with a tentative D call TRBD1 (7 bases). The V end lost 3 bases, the J end lost 5 bases, and 20 bases lay between the germline ends. The CDR3 is 16 amino acids. From germline, CDR1 is SGHNT and CDR2 YYREEE (reference sequence). The CDR3 spells CASSSGGGVNTETQYF. CDR3 DNA sequence: TGTGCCAGCAGCTCAGGAGGGGGCGTTAATACGGAGACCCAGTACTTC.